This T cell receptor beta chain was recorded in a study of blood T cell repertoires in COVID-19. As for the study in general: COVID-19 samples, acute and convalescent, were from the United States, Italy and Spain. Sources were T cells, B-cell-depleted T cells, or PBMCs; the material itself was cDNA or gDNA.

Original processing notes: Reference gene primer amplification yielded estimated nucleated cell counts. Produced via immunoSEQ multiplex PCR; TCRdb's table is partial and in-frame only. V and J calls and clone size are given by that table; D and trimming were obtained from the DNA. The sample contains about 170,000 clones, roughly 84% of which appear only once. Germline V gene sequence: CDR1 MDHEN, CDR2 SYDVKM. The CDR3 sequence is 14 residues long. V shed 3 bases and J 12 bases; nucleotides not matched to a gene: 10. This receptor was taken from a man between 18 and 29 years old with active or convalescent COVID-19. Sequenced material: peripheral blood. This sequence joins TRBV28 and TRBJ2-1; TRBD1 aligns across 8 bases. The CDR3 coding sequence is TGTGCCAGCAGTTTTGGGGCGGCAGGGGGCGGGCAGTTCTTC. This encodes CASSFGAAGGGQFF.